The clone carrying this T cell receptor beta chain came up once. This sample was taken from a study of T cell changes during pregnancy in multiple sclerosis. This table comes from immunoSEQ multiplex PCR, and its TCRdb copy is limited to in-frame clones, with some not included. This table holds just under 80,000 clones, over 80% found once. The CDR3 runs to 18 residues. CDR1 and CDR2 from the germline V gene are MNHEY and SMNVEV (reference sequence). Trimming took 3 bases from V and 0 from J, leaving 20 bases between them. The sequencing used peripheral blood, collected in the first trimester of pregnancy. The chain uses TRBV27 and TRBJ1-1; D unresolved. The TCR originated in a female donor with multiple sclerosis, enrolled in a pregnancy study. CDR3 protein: CASSFSAGSGRMNTEAFF. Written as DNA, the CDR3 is TGTGCCAGCAGTTTCTCGGCAGGTAGCGGGCGGATGAACACTGAAGCTTTCTTT.